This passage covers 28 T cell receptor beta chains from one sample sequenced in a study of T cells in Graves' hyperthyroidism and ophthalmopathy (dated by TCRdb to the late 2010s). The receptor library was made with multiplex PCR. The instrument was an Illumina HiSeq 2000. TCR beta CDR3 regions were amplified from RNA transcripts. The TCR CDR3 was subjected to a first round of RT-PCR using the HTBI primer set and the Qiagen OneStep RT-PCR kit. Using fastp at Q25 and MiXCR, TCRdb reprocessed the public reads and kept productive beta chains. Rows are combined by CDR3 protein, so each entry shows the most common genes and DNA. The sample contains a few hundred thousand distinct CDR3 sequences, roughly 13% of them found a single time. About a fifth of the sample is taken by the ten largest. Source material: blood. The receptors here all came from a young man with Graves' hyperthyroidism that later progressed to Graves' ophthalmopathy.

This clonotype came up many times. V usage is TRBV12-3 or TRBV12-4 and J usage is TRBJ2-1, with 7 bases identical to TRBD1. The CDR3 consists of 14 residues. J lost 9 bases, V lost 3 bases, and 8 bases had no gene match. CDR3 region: CASSLGHRGGEQFF. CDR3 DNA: TGTGCCAGCAGTTTGGGGCACAGGGGTGGTGAGCAGTTCTTC.

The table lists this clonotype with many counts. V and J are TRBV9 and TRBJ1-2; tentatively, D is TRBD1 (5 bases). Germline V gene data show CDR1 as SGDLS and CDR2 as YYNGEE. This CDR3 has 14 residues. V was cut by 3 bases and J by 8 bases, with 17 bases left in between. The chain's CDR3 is CASSGEGRLTGYTF. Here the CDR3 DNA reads TGTGCCAGCAGCGGGGAGGGACGGCTTACGGGCTACACCTTC.

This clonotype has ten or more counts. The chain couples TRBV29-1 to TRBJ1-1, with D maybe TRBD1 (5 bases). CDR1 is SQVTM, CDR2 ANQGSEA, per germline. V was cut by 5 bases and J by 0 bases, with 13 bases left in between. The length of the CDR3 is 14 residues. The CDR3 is CSVTRQYMNTEAFF. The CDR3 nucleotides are TGCAGCGTTACTCGACAGTACATGAACACTGAAGCTTTCTTT.

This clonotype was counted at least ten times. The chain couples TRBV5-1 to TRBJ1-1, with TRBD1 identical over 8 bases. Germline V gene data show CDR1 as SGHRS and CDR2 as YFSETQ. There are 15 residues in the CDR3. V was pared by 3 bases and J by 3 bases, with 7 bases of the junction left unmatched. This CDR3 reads CASSSTGQGHTEAFF. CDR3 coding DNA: TGCGCCAGCAGCTCCACCGGACAGGGACACACTGAAGCTTTCTTT. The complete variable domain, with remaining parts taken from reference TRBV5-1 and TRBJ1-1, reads KAGVTQTPRYLIKTRGQQVTLSCSPISGHRSVSWYQQTPGQGLQFLFEYFSETQRNKGNFPGRFSGRQFSNSRSEMNVSTLELGDSALYLCASSSTGQGHTEAFFGQGTRLTVV.

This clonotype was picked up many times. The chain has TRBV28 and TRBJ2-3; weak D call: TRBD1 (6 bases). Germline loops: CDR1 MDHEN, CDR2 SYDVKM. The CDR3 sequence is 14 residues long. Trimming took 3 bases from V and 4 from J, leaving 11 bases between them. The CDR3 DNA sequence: TGTGCCAGCAGTTTGGGGCAGGGGCCAGATACGCAGTATTTT. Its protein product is CASSLGQGPDTQYF.

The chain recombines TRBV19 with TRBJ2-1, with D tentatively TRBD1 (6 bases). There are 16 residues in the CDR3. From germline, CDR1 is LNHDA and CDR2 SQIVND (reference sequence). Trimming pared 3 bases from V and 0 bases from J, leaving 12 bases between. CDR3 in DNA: TGTGCCAGTAGTATTGTGGGGGCTAGCTCCTACAATGAGCAGTTCTTC. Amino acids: CASSIVGASSYNEQFF.

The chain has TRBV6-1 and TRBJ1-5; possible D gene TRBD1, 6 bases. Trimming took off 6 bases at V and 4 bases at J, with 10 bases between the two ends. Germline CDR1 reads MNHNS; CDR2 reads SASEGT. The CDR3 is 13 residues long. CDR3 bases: TGTGCCAGCAGATCACAGGGAAATCAGCCCCAGCATTTT. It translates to CASRSQGNQPQHF.

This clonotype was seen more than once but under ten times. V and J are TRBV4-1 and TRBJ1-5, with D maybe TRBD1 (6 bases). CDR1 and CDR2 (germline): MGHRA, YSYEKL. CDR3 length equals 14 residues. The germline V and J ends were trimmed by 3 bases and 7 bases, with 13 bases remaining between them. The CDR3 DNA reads TGCGCCAGCAGCCAGCCGGGACAACGCCAGCCCCAGCATTTT. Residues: CASSQPGQRQPQHF.

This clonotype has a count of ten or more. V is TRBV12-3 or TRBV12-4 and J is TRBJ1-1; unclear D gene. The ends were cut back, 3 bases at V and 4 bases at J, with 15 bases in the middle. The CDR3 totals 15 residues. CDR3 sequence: CASSLTQKGSTEAFF. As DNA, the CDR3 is TGTGCCAGCAGTTTGACTCAGAAGGGTAGCACTGAAGCTTTCTTT.

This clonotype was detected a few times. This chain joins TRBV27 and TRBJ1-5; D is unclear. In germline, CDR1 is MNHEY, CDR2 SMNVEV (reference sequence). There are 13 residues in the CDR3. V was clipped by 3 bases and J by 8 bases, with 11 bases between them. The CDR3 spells CASSLGLDKPQHF. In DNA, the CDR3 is TGTGCCAGCAGTTTGGGGTTAGATAAGCCCCAGCATTTT.

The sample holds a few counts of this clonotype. CDR3 amino acids: CASSPRGGYNSPLHF. CDR3 bases: TGTGCCAGCAGCCCTCGCGGGGGGTATAATTCACCCCTCCACTTT. The genes are TRBV3-1 and TRBJ1-6; weak D call: TRBD1 (5 bases). CDR1 LGHDT and CDR2 YNNKEL come from the germline V gene (reference sequence). V lost 4 bases and J lost 4, with 11 bases in between. This CDR3 has 15 amino acids.

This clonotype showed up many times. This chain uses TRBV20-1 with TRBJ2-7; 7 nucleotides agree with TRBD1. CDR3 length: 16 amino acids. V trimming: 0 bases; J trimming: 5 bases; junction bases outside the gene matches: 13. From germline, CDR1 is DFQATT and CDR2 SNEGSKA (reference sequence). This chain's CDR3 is CSARDAPEQGFHEQYF. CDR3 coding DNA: TGCAGTGCTAGAGATGCTCCGGAACAGGGGTTCCACGAGCAGTACTTC.

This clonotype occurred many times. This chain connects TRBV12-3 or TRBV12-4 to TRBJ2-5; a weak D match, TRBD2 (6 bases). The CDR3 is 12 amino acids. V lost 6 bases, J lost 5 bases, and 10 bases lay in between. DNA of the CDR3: TGTGCCAGCAGCTTACGGGGGGAGACCCAGTACTTC. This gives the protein CASSLRGETQYF.

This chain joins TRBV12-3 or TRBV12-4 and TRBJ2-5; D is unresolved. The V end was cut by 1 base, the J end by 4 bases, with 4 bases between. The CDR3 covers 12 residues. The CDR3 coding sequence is TGTGCCAGCAGTTTAGAGGTAGAGACCCAGTACTTC. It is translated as CASSLEVETQYF.

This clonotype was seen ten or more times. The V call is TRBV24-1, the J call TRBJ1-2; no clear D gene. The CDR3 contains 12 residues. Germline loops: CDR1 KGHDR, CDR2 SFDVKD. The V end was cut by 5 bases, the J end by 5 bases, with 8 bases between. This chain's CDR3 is CATSGGSYGYTF. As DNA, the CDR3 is TGTGCCACCAGTGGTGGATCTTATGGCTACACCTTC.

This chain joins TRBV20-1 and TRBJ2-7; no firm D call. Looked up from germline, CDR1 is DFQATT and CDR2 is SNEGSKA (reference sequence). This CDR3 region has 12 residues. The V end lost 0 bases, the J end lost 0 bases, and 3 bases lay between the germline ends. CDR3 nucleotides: TGCAGTGCTAGAGAGGGCTCCTACGAGCAGTACTTC. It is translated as CSAREGSYEQYF.

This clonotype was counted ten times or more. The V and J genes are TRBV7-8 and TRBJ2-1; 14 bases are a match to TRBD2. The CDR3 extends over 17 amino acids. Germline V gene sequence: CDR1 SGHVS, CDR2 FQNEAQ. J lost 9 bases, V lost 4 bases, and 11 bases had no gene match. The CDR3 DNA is TGTGCCAGCAGCTCGGGACTAGCGGGGGCTCAGTGGGGTGAGCAGTTCTTC. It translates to CASSSGLAGAQWGEQFF.

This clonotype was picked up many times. The CDR3 is CASSYSRYSNQPQHF. The CDR3 nucleotides are TGTGCCAGCAGTTACTCACGGTATAGCAATCAGCCCCAGCATTTT. The gene calls are TRBV6-5 and TRBJ1-5; no clear D. CDR1 and CDR2 (germline): MNHEY, SVGAGI. The CDR3 spans 15 residues. V dropped 0 bases and J dropped 0 bases, with 6 bases sitting between them.

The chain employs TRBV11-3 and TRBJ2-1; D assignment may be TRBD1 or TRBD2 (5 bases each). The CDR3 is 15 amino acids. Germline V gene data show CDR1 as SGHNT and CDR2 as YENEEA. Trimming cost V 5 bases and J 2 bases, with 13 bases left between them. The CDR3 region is CASSQVGDPYNEQFF. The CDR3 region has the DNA TGTGCCAGCAGCCAAGTGGGGGATCCCTACAATGAGCAGTTCTTC.

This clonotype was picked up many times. CDR3 bases: TGCAGTGCTGTACTAGGGAAGTTCTACAATGAGCAGTTCTTC. Its protein is CSAVLGKFYNEQFF. V is TRBV20-1 and J is TRBJ2-1, with D perhaps matching TRBD2 (5 bases). With 5 bases removed from V and 3 bases from J, the gap between germline ends came to 14 bases. This CDR3 contains 14 residues. Germline lookup yields CDR1 DFQATT and CDR2 SNEGSKA (reference sequence).

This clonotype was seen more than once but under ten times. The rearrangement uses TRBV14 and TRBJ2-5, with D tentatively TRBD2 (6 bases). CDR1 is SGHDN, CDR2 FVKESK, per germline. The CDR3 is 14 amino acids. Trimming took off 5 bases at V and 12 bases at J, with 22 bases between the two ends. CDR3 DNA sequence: TGTGCCAGCAGCTACGCCGGCTTTCGCGGGGTGGAGTACTTC. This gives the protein CASSYAGFRGVEYF.

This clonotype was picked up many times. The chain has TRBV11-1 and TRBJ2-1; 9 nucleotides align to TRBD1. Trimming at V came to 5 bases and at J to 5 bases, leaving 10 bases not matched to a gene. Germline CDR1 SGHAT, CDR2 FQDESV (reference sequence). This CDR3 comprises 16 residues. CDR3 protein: CASSILGQGWNNEQFF. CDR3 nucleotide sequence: TGTGCCAGCAGCATCTTGGGACAGGGATGGAACAATGAGCAGTTCTTC.

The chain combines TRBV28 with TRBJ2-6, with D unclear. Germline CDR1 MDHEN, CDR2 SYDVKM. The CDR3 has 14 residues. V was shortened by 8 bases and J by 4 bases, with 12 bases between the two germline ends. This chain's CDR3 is CASSTLGGANVLTF. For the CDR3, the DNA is TGTGCCAGCTCCACGCTCGGAGGGGCCAACGTCCTGACTTTC. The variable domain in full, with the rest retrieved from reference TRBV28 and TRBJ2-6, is DVKVTQSSRYLVKRTGEKVFLECVQDMDHENMFWYRQDPGLGLRLIYFSYDVKMKEKGDIPEGYSVSREKKERFSLILESASTNQTSMYLCASSTLGGANVLTFGAGSRLTVL.

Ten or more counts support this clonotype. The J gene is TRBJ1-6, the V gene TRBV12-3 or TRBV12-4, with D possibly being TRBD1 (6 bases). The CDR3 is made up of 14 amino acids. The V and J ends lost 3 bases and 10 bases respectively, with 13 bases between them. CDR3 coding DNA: TGTGCCAGCAGTTTGGGGGCCGGGGGGTCACCCCTCCACTTT. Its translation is CASSLGAGGSPLHF.

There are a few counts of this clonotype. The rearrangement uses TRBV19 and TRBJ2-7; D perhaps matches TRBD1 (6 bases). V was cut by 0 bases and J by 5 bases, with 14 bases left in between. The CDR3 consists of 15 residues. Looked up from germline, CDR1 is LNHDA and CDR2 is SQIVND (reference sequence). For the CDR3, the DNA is TGTGCCAGTAGTATAGATAGGAACAGGGTGGACGAGCAGTACTTC. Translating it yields CASSIDRNRVDEQYF.

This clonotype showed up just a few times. The CDR3 loop reads CASSPQRGRNEQYF. The CDR3 DNA reads as TGTGCCAGCAGTCCCCAGCGGGGGAGGAACGAGCAGTACTTC. The genes are TRBV6-1 and TRBJ2-7; 8 nucleotides agree with TRBD2. This CDR3 has 14 amino acids. V lost 5 bases to trimming and J lost 5 bases; unmatched junction nucleotides: 8. CDR1 is MNHNS, CDR2 SASEGT, per germline.

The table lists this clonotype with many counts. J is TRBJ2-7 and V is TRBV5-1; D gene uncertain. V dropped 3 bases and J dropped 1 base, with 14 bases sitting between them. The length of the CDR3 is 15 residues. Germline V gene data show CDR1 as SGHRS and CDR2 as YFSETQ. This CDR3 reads CASSSDANLSYEQYF. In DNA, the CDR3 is TGCGCCAGCAGCTCGGACGCGAACCTGTCCTACGAGCAGTACTTC.

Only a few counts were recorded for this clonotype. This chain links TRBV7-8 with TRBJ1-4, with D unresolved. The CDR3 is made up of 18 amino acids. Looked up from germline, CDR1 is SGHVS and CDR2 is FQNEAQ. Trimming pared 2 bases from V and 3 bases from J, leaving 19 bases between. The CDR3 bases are TGTGCCAGCAGCTTAAACACCTGGACCGCGCCTTCTAATGAAAAACTGTTTTTT. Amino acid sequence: CASSLNTWTAPSNEKLFF.